The clone carrying this T cell receptor (beta chain) was seen only a few times. The target antigen is unknown. The data were obtained in a study of T cells in Graves' hyperthyroidism and ophthalmopathy. Regarding the study as a whole: Most thyroid clonotypes that were expanded above 0.001 also turned up in blood. Ophthalmopathy, which appeared later, was predicted by the model a median approximately six months before onset.

The CDR3 spans 17 residues. Germline values: CDR1 MNHEY, CDR2 SVGEGT. V shed 6 bases and J shed 3 bases, with 20 bases lying between them. TCR beta CDR3 region amplification was performed from RNA transcripts. RT-PCR in the first round (using the HTBI primer set) targeted the TCR CDR3. One entry per CDR3 protein, called by TCRdb with MiXCR from the multiplex PCR reads. The table lists about 480,000 distinct CDR3 sequences, roughly 25% of them singletons. The sample was blood. J is TRBJ2-2 and V is TRBV6-2 or TRBV6-3, with D possibly matching TRBD2 (6 bases). This receptor was identified in a woman aged 25 to 39 with Graves' ophthalmopathy. CDR3 DNA sequence: TGTGCCAGCAGCCCAAGAGAGCGGGTCGTCCACACCGGGGAGCTGTTTTTT. Translating gives CASSPRERVVHTGELFF.